This T cell receptor beta chain was observed in a study of identical twins. The study's findings and limits: There were fewer insertions in abundant cord blood beta clonotypes, but memory repertoires showed no such pattern. Interpretation of the results relied on cross-sectional statistical analysis and not on following the same donors. Beta out-of-frame twin sharing showed a weaker excess.

Remarks on this clonotype: The antigen is undetermined.

The CDR3 is 15 residues long. Trimming took 5 bases from V and 7 from J; bases not matched to a gene: 11. Germline assignment: CDR1 SGHRS and CDR2 YFSETQ. TCRdb fed the 5' RACE reads into MiXCR, producing one record per CDR3 protein. The sample includes 1.5 million to 2 million distinct CDR3 sequences, about 30% of them seen just once. This chain links TRBV5-1 with TRBJ2-2, with 7 nucleotides matching TRBD1. The source is a newborn girl in good health. The sequencing input was cord blood. The CDR3 nucleotides are TGCGCCAGCAGTTATGGGGACAGATGGGACGGGGAGCTGTTTTTT. Translated, it gives CASSYGDRWDGELFF.